The T cell receptor beta chain under discussion was sequenced for a study of T cell responses to AZD1222 COVID-19 vaccine. The method was immunoSEQ multiplex PCR; TCRdb's version includes in-frame clones alone and lacks a portion of them. Seen here are about 200,000 clones, roughly 92% observed once, and the top ten hold about 1.2%. Study observations and caveats: Researchers took repertoire samples only after the peak T cell response had come.

As to this clone: Its antigen remains unidentified.

Sequenced material: peripheral blood, taken on day 0 of AZD1222 vaccination. The receptor comes from an adult in good health.

The CDR3 DNA sequence: TGTGCCAGCAGCTTAGACAGGACAGGCTCTGGAAACACCATATATTTT. This codes for CASSLDRTGSGNTIYF. The chain couples TRBV7-9 to TRBJ1-3; TRBD1 agrees at 7 bases. This CDR3 spans 16 amino acids. After removal of 1 base from V and 0 bases from J, the junction contained 3 bases not matched to a gene. CDR1 SEHNR and CDR2 FQNEAQ come from the germline V gene (reference sequence).